This T cell receptor (beta chain) came from a study of cytomegalovirus exposure and HLA in healthy donors. Libraries were prepared by immunoSEQ multiplex PCR; TCRdb keeps only in-frame clonotypes and omits some of them. The sample consists of about 130,000 clones, 89% of them appearing once. Whole-study findings and limits: According to the study, roughly 160 TCR beta chains were cytomegalovirus-associated.

The table lists this clone with a count of one. The antigen is unknown. CDR1 and CDR2 from the germline V gene are SGDLS and YYNGEE. This CDR3 comprises 14 residues. V dropped 3 bases and J dropped 7 bases, with 14 bases sitting between them. This chain uses TRBV9 with TRBJ2-1; weak D call: TRBD1 (6 bases). Sequencing was performed on PBMCs. This sequence was found in a woman younger than 35 in good health and CMV-seronegative. The CDR3 sequence is CASSAGTSLNEQFF. The CDR3 nucleotides read TGTGCCAGCAGCGCCGGGACAAGTCTGAATGAGCAGTTCTTC.